This T cell receptor beta chain is drawn from a study of shared clonotypes between healthy human individuals. Study-level results: In contrast to clonotypes shared by all four donors, non-shared clonotypes had lower generation probabilities. As a rule, naive subsets had a larger estimated richness than memory subsets.

For every subset, genomic DNA was evenly distributed across several immunoSEQ plates. Method: immunoSEQ multiplex PCR; TCRdb's copy keeps in-frame clones and lacks some. The sample consists of about 2.4 million clones, roughly 93% of them appearing once. Notes on this clone: What it binds is not known.

The sample comprised naive CD4+ T cells from PBMCs. Subset specified: CD45RA+ positively selected. This clonotype was obtained from a man aged 18 to 30 in good health. Some clones in this sample may be carry-over from other donors' samples.

CDR3 sequence reads: CASSLEFSETQYF. The CDR3 DNA reads as TGTGCCAGCAGCTTAGAATTCTCGGAGACCCAGTACTTC. The rearrangement links TRBV7-8 to TRBJ2-5; D ambiguous. Trimming removed 1 base from V and 5 bases from J, with 8 bases in between. This CDR3 comprises 13 residues. Germline V gives CDR1 SGHVS, CDR2 FQNEAQ.